This T cell receptor (beta chain) was obtained from a study of shared clonotypes between healthy human individuals (TCRdb year 2020). Regarding the complete study: The cohort comprised a couple of women and a few men aged 18 to 49 years. For each donor, three plates each were used for CD4 naive and CD4 memory, two plates were used for CD8 naive, and one plate was used for CD8 memory. The study deeply sequenced blood TCR repertoires of about 5 healthy adults to estimate repertoire size and the extent of clonotype sharing between individuals. To increase sequencing depth and limit assay-specific biases, different laboratories used diverse techniques to prepare libraries and sequence TCR repertoires. Each donor's leukapheresis produced roughly between about 0.85 and 10 billion PBMCs. Overall results and qualifications from the work: When a handful of donors were compared, the shared fraction of clonotypes was around 5% for naive CD4, less than 4% for naive CD8, 2.3% for memory CD4, and 0.4% for memory CD8. Because the study included only a small number of donors, the genetic and exposure-history diversity represented was limited. Based on pairwise subsampling, the degree of clonotype sharing among donors was expected to be affected by sequencing depth. Compared with non-shared clonotypes, clonotypes shared by all four sorted-subset donors had higher generation probabilities. Even with the large sequencing depth, rarefaction of the sorted-subset datasets indicated that sequencing was incomplete. Larger estimated clonotype richness was generally found for naive subsets than for memory subsets. Sampling was restricted to blood, and TCR repertoires in tissues likely differ from the TCR repertoires found in blood.

The donors were healthy, HIV-negative adults who had no recently reported acute infections or vaccinations. All donors were Caucasian adults living in Nashville, Tennessee, USA. CD4+ T cells were enriched through magnetic negative selection, after which naive cells were positively selected on CD45RA and the remaining negative fraction served as the memory subset. After blood collection by leukapheresis, PBMCs were isolated using Ficoll-Histopaque density gradient centrifugation and then cryopreserved in the vapor phase of liquid nitrogen. Analytical flow cytometry was used to check the purity and quantity of every magnetically sorted T cell population. Genomic DNA was isolated from each sorted fraction and quantified by UV absorbance on a Nanodrop 2000c. Trimming at the junction amounts to 6 bases on V and 0 bases on J, and the germline ends lie 9 bases apart. CDR1 and CDR2 were assigned from the germline V gene as MDHEN and SYDVKM. Including the terminal cysteine and phenylalanine, the CDR3 comprises 13 residues. The entry retains the CDR3 DNA only, 39 bases that are in frame from base 1.

Concerning this clone: Its antigen remains undetermined. No much larger clonotype is one base removed from it; base qualities were not supplied. The sample contains more than one DNA sequence encoding this CDR3.

Using the deep immunoSEQ assay, TCR CDR3 regions were amplified from genomic DNA by multiplex PCR. Extracted genomic DNA from each cell subset was spread evenly across all wells of several immunoSEQ 96-well plates, with each plate serving as a replicate. Each replicate PCR for sorted subsets received about 180 ng genomic DNA, equal to 30,000 or so T cell genomes. Purified libraries were quantified with a Qubit 3.0 fluorometer, sized on a Bioanalyzer 2100, and re-quantified with the KAPA Library Quantification kit. Every immunoSEQ 96-well plate was sequenced on a dedicated single-read 150-cycle Illumina NextSeq 550 flow cell. For the original study's pipeline: Because the immunoSEQ output held only junctional sequences and lacked quality scores, the filtering could not match the filtering applied to full-length reads. To assign V/J genes and CDR3, sequences were annotated against IMGT germline references using PyIR, a Python wrapper for IgBLAST v1.9. Any read was removed if the V/J assignment was weak (E-value above 1e-6), the CDR3 was missing, or the read contained stop codons, out-of-frame junctions, or ambiguous translated residues. V3J clonotypes were defined by identical inferred V gene, J gene, and CDR3 amino acid sequence. The percentage overlap between two repertoires was calculated by dividing the number of shared unique clonotypes by the size of the smaller repertoire. Three approaches were used to assess repertoire richness: RTK rarefaction, the Chao1 estimator, and Recon v2.1 estimates of unobserved clonotypes. For all TCRbeta clonotypes obtained by the gDNA method from a few donors, generation probabilities were computed with OLGA. TCRdb retrieved this table from immuneACCESS and kept in-frame rearrangements only. Not all clones are present; in checked studies, unresolved V genes account for under half, and no reason is known for the remainder. V and J calls and clone size are as listed in that table; D and trimming were resolved from the DNA. This sample comprises about a million clones, approximately 80% of them detected only once. The ten largest clones add up to roughly 0.9% of the sample.

The chain is assembled from TRBV28 and TRBJ2-7, with no reliable assignment of the D segment. The receptor was isolated from a man younger than 35 in good health. Some clones in this sample may be carry-over from other donors' samples. Material for sequencing was memory CD4+ T cells from PBMCs. Read against the paper, the sample's cell subset or site label means: CD45RA-negative fraction. The DNA sequence follows: TGTGCCAGCAGCTTTGGCGGCTCCTACGAGCAGTACTTC. This gives the protein CASSFGGSYEQYF. With the rest looked up from the reference TRBV28 and TRBJ2-7 genes rather than sequenced, the full variable domain is DVKVTQSSRYLVKRTGEKVFLECVQDMDHENMFWYRQDPGLGLRLIYFSYDVKMKEKGDIPEGYSVSREKKERFSLILESASTNQTSMYLCASSFGGSYEQYFGPGTRLTVT.